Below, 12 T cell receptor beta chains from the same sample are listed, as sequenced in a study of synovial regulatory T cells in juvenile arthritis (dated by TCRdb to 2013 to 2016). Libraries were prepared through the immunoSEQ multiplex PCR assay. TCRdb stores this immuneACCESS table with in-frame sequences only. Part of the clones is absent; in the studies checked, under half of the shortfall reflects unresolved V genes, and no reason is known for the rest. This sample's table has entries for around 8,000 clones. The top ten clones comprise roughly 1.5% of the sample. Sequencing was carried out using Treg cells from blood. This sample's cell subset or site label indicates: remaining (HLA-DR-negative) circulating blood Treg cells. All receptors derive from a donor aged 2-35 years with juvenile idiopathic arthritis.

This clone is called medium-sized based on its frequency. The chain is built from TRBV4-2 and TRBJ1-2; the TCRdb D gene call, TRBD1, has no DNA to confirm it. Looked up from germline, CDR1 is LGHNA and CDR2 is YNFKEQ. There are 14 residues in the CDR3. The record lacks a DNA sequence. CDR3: CASSRGRADYGYTF.

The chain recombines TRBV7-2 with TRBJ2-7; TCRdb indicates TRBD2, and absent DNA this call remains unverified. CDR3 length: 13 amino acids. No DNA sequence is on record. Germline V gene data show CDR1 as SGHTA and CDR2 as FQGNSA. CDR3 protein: CASSTPSVNEQYF.

CDR3 loop: CASSPRVSGTGRKVTGELFF. The rearrangement joins TRBV18 to TRBJ2-2; TCRdb proposes TRBD1, but this gene call is untestable without DNA. Germline CDR1 is KGHSH and CDR2 is LQKENI. The CDR3 is 20 residues long. This entry has no DNA.

The chain's CDR3 is CASSRVGTQARDTQYF. This chain uses TRBV4-3 with TRBJ2-3; the TCRdb D gene call, TRBD1, has no DNA to confirm it. CDR1 and CDR2 (germline): LGHNA, YSLEER. CDR3 length: 16 amino acids. No DNA is listed.

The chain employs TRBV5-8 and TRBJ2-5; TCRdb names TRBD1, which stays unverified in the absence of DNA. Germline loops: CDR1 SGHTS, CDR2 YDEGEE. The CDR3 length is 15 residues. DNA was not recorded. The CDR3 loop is CASSRRTGGMETQYF.

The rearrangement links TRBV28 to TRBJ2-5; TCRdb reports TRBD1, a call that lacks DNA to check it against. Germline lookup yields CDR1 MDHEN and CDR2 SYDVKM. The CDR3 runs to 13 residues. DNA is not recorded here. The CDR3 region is CASRLTGGETQYF.

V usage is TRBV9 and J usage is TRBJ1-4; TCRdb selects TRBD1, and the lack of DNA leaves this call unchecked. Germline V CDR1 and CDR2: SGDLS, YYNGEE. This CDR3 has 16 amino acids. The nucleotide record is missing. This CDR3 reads CASSASPDRGSEKLFF.

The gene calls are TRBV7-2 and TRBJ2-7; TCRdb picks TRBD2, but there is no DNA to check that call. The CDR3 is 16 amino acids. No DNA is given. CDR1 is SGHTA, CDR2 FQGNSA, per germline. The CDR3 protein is CASSLRSSGSSYEQYF.

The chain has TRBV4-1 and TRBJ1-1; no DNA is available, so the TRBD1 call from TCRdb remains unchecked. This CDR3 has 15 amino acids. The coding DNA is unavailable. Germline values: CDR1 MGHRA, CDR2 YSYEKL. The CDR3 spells CASSSGQGMNTEAFF.

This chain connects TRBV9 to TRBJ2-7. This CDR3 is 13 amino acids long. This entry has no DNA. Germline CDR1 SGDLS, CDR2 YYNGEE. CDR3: CASSGTSTGEQYF.

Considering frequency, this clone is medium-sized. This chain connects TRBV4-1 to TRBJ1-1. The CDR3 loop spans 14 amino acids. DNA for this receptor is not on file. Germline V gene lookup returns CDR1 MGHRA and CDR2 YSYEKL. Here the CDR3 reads CASTNPGRGLEAFF.

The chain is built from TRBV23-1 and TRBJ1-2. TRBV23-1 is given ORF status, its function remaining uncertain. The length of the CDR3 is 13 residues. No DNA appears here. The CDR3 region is CASSQGSNYGYTF.